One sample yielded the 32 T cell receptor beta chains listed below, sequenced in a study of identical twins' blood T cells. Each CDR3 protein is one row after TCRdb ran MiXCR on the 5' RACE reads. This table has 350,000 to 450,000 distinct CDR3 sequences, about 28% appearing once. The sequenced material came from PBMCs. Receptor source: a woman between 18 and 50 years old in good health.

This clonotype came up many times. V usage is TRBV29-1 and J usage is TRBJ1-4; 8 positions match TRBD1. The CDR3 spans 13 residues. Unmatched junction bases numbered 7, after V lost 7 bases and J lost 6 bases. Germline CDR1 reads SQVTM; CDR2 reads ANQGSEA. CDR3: CSATGQADEKLFF. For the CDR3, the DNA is TGCAGCGCGACGGGACAGGCGGATGAAAAACTGTTTTTT.

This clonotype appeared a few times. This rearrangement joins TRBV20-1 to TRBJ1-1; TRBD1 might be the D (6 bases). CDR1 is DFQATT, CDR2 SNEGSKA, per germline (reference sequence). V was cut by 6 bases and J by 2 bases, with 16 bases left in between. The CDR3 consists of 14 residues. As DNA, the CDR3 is TGCAGTGCCATCAAAGGGGGGAGAAACACTGAAGCTTTCTTT. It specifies CSAIKGGRNTEAFF.

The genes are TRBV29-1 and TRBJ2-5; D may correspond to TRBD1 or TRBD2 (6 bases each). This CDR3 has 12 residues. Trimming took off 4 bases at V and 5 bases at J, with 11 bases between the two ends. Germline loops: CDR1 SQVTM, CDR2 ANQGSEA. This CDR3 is CSVAGAVETQYF. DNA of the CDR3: TGCAGCGTTGCGGGGGCAGTCGAGACCCAGTACTTC.

CDR3 region: CASSFKQGAGNTIYF. CDR3 DNA sequence: TGTGCCAGCAGCTTCAAACAGGGGGCCGGAAACACCATATATTTT. The chain uses TRBV7-2 and TRBJ1-3, with 9 bases that match TRBD1. V lost 3 bases, J lost 4 bases, and 4 bases stayed unmatched. Germline lookup yields CDR1 SGHTA and CDR2 FQGNSA. The CDR3 covers 15 residues.

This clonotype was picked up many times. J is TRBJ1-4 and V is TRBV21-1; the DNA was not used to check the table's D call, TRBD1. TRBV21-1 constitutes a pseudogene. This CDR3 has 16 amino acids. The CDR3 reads CASEDSDFATNEKLFF. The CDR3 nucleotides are TGTGCCAGTGAAGACAGCGACTTTGCAACTAATGAAAAACTGTTTTTT.

The CDR3 nucleotides read TGTGCCAGCAGCGTATCACTAGCGGGAGAGTCCCATGAGCAGTTCTTC. Its translation: CASSVSLAGESHEQFF. The rearrangement joins TRBV7-9 to TRBJ2-1, with TRBD2 identical over 11 bases. V dropped 5 bases and J dropped 8; count of bases not matched to a gene: 11. The CDR3 length is 16 residues. The germline V gene has CDR1 SEHNR and CDR2 FQNEAQ (reference sequence).

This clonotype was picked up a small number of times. In DNA form, the CDR3 reads TGCAGCGTTGAGGGGGGTGGAGAGCTCCCCTACAATGAGCAGTTCTTC. Amino acids: CSVEGGGELPYNEQFF. V gene TRBV29-1 combines with J gene TRBJ2-1, with D tentatively TRBD2 (6 bases). The CDR3 sequence is 16 residues long. V shed 3 bases and J shed 2 bases, with 17 bases lying between them. Germline V gene data show CDR1 as SQVTM and CDR2 as ANQGSEA.

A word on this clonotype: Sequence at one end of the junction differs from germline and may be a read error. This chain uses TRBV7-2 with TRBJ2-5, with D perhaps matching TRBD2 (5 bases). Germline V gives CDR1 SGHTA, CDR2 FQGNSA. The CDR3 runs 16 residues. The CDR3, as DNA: TGTGCCTGCAGCTTAGCGCTTCTCCCCCGTTGGGAGACCCAGTACTTC. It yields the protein CACSLALLPRWETQYF.

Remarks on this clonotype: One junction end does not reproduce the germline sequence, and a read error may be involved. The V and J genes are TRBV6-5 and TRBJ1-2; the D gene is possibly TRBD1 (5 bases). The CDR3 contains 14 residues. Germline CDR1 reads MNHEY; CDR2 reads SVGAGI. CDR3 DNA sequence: TGTGCCAGCAGTTACGTGTCAGGGACGGAGGGCTACGCCTTC. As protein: CASSYVSGTEGYAF.

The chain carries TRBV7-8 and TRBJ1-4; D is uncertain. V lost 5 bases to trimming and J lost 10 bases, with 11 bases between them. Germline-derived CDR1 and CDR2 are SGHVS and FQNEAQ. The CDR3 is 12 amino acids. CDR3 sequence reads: CASSDASGKLFF. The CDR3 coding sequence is TGTGCCAGCAGCGACGCGTCGGGAAAACTGTTTTTT.

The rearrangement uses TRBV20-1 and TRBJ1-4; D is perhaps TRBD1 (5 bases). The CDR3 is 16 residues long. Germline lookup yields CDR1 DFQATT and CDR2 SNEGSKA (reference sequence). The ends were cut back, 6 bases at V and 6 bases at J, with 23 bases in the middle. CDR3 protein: CSALPGTLKGDEKLFF. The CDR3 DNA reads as TGCAGTGCGCTCCCCGGGACGTTAAAGGGAGATGAAAAACTGTTTTTT.

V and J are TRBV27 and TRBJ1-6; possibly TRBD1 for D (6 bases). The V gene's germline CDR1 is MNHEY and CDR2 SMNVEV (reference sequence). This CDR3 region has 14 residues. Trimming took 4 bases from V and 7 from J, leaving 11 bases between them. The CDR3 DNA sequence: TGTGCCAGCAGTTCAGGGGCGGGGAATTCACCCCTCCACTTT. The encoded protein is CASSSGAGNSPLHF.

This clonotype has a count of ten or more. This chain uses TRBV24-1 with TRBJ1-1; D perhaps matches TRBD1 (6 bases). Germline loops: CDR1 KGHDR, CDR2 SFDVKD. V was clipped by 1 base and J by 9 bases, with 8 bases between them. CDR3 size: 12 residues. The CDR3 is CATSDLTGQAFF. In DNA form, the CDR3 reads TGTGCCACCAGTGATTTAACAGGGCAAGCTTTCTTT.

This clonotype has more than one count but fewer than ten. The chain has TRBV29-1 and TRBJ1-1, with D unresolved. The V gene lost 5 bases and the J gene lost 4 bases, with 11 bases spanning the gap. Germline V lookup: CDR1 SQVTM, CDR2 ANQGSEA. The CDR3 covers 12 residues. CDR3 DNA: TGCAGCGTTATTTTGGGTCCCACTGAAGCTTTCTTT. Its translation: CSVILGPTEAFF.

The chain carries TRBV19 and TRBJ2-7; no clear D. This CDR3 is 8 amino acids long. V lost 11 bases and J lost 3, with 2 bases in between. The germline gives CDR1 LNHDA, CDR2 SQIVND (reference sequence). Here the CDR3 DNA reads TGTGCCTGCTACGAGCAGTACTTC. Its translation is CACYEQYF.

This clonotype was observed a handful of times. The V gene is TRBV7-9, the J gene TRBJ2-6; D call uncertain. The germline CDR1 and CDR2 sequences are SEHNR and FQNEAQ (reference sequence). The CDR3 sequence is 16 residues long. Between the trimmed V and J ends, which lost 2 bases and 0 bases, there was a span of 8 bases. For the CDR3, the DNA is TGTGCCAGCAGCTTATTCTCGGGCTCTGGGGCCAACGTCCTGACTTTC. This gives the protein CASSLFSGSGANVLTF.

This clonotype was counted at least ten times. The CDR3 sequence: CASGFVGQPQHF. The CDR3, as DNA: TGTGCTAGTGGTTTCGTCGGGCAGCCCCAGCATTTT. The chain recombines TRBV12-5 with TRBJ1-5; D is unclear. CDR3 length equals 12 residues. Trimming left V 3 bases short and J 7 bases short, with 7 bases between. CDR1 is LGHNT and CDR2 is FRNRAP in the germline V gene.

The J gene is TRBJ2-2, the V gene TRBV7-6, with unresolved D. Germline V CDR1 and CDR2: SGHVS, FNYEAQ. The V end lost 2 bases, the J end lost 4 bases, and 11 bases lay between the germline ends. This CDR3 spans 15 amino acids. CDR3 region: CASSLLSLFTGELFF. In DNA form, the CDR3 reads TGTGCCAGCAGCTTATTAAGTCTTTTCACCGGGGAGCTGTTTTTT. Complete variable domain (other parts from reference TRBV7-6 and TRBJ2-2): GAGVSQSPRYKVTKRGQDVALRCDPISGHVSLYWYRQALGQGPEFLTYFNYEAQQDKSGLPNDRFSAERPEGSISTLTIQRTEQRDSAMYRCASSLLSLFTGELFFGEGSRLTVL.

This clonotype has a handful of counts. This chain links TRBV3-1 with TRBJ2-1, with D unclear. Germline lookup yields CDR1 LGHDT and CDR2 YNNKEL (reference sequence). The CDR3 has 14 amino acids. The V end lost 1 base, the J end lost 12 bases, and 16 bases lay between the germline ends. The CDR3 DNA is TGTGCCAGCAGCCAAGGTTCCCCAATAAGTCGGCAGTTCTTC. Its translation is CASSQGSPISRQFF.

DNA for the CDR3: TGTGCCAGCAGCTTATCGGGGGACGGTCAGCCCCAGCATTTT. Translated, it gives CASSLSGDGQPQHF. The chain carries TRBV7-9 and TRBJ1-5; perhaps TRBD1 as D (5 bases). Trimming took 2 bases from V and 6 from J, leaving 11 bases between them. Per germline, CDR1 SEHNR and CDR2 FQNEAQ (reference sequence). This CDR3 is 14 amino acids long.

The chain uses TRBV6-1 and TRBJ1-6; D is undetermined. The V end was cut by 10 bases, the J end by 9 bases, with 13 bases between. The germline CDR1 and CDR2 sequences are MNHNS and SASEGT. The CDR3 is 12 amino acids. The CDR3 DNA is TGTGCCACCTCGACATTTGGTTCACCCCTCCACTTT. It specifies CATSTFGSPLHF.

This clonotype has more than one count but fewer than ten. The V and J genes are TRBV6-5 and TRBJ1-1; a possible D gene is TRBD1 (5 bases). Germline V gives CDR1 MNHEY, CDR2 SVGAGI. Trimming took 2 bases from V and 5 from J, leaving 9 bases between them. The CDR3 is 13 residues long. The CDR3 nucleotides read TGTGCCAGCAGTTACGGTTGGGGGACTGAAGCTTTCTTT. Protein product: CASSYGWGTEAFF.

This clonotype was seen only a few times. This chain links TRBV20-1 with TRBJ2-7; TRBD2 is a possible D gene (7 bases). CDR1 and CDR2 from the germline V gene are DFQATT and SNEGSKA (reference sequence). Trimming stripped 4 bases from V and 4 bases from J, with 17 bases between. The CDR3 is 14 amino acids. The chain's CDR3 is CSAIMSGGGYEQYF. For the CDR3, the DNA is TGCAGTGCTATAATGTCGGGGGGCGGGTACGAGCAGTACTTC.

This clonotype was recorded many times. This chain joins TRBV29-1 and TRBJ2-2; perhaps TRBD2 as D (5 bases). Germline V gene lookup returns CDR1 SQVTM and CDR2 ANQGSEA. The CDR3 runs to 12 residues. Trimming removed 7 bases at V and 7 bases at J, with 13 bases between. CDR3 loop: CSGAARGGELFF. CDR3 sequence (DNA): TGCAGCGGAGCAGCCCGGGGCGGGGAGCTGTTTTTT.

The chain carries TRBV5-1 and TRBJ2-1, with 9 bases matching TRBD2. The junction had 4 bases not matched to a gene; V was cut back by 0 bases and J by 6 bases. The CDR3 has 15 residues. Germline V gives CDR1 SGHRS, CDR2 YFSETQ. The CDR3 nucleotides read TGCGCCAGCAGCTTGGATCTAGCGGGAATCAATGAGCAGTTCTTC. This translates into CASSLDLAGINEQFF.

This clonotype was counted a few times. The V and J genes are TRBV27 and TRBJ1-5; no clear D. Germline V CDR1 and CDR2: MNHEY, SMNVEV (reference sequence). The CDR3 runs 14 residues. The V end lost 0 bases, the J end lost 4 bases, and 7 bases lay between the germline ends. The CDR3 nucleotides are TGTGCCAGCAGTTTATCGACACCGAATCAGCCCCAGCATTTT. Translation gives CASSLSTPNQPQHF.

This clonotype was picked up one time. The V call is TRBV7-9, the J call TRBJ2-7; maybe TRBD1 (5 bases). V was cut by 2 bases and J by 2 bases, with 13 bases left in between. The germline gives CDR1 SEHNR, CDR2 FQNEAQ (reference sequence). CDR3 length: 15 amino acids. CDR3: CASSLMGWGPYEQYF. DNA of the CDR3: TGTGCCAGCAGCTTAATGGGGTGGGGCCCCTACGAGCAGTACTTC.

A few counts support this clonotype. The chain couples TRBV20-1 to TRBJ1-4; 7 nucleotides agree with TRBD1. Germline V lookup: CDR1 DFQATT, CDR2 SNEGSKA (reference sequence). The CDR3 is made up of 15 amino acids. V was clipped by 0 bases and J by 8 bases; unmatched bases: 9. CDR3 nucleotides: TGCAGTGCTAGAGATCCCGGGGGGACAGCGGAAAAACTGTTTTTT. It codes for CSARDPGGTAEKLFF.

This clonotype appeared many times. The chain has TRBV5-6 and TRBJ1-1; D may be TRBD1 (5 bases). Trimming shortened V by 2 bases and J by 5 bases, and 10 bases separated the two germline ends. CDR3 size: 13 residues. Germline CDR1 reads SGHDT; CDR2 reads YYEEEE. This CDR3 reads CASSFGGGTEAFF. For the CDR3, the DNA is TGTGCCAGCAGCTTCGGCGGGGGAACTGAAGCTTTCTTT.

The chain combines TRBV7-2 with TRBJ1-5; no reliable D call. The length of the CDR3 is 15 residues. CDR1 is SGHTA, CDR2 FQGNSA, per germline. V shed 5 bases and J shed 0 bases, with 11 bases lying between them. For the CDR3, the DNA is TGTGCCAGCAGCCCCGGGTCCTATAGCAATCAGCCCCAGCATTTT. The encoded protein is CASSPGSYSNQPQHF.

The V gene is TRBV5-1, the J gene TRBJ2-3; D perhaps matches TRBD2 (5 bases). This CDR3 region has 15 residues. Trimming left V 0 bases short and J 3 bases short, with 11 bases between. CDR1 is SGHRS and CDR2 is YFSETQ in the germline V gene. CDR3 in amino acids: CASSLELGRTDTQYF. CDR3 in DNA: TGCGCCAGCAGCTTGGAACTTGGGAGAACAGATACGCAGTATTTT.

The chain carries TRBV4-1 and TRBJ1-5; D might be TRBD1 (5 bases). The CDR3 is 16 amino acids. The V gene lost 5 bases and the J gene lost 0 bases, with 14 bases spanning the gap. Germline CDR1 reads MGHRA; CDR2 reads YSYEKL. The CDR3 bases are TGCGCCAGCAGCATTTCGGGGACTTATAGCAATCAGCCCCAGCATTTT. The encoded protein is CASSISGTYSNQPQHF.